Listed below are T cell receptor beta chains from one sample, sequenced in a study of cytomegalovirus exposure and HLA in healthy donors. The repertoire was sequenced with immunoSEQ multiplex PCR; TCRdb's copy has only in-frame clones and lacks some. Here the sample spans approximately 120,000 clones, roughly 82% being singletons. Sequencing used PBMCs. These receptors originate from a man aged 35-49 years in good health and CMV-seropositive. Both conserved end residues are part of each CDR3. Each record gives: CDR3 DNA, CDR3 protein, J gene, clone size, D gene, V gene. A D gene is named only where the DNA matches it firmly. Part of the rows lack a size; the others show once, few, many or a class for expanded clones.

TGTGCCAGCAGCTACCCCCCTGTACAGGTAACTGAAGCTTTCTTT | CASSYPPVQVTEAFF | TRBJ1-1 | . | . | TRBV7-9
TGTGCCAGCAGTTACGGGAGGGTAGAGACCCAGTACTTC | CASSYGRVETQYF | TRBJ2-5 | . | TRBD2 | TRBV6-5
TGTGCCAGCTCACCACAGGGGAATAACTATGGCTACACCTTC | CASSPQGNNYGYTF | TRBJ1-2 | few | . | TRBV18
TGCGCCAGCAGCCAAGTAGGACAGATTGAAGCTTTCTTT | CASSQVGQIEAFF | TRBJ1-1 | . | . | TRBV4-3
TGTGCCTGGAGTGTACCTGGCAAAGCAGATACGCAGTATTTT | CAWSVPGKADTQYF | TRBJ2-3 | . | . | TRBV30
TGTGCCAGCAGTTATGGGAGCCCCTACGAGCAGTACTTC | CASSYGSPYEQYF | TRBJ2-7 | few | . | TRBV6-5
TGTGCCAGCTCCTCGGGGAATGAGCAGTTCTTC | CASSSGNEQFF | TRBJ2-1 | . | . | TRBV28
TGTGCCAGCAGTTATTGGCAGTACACAGATACGCAGTATTTT | CASSYWQYTDTQYF | TRBJ2-3 | . | . | TRBV6-5
TGTGCCAGCAGCTGGGACAGGGACAACGAGCAGTACTTC | CASSWDRDNEQYF | TRBJ2-7 | . | TRBD1 | TRBV5-4
TGTGCCAGCCGGGGGGTGAACACTGAAGCTTTCTTT | CASRGVNTEAFF | TRBJ1-1 | . | . | TRBV28
TGTGCCAGCAGCGTAGGACAGGGGGGAGGTCAGCCCCAGCATTTT | CASSVGQGGGQPQHF | TRBJ1-5 | once | TRBD1 | TRBV9
TGTGCCATCAGTAGTAGCGGGGGGCACACAGATACGCAGTATTTT | CAISSSGGHTDTQYF | TRBJ2-3 | . | TRBD2 | TRBV10-3
TGTGCCAGCAGCTTGGCGCCACTTTCACCCCTCCACTTT | CASSLAPLSPLHF | TRBJ1-6 | . | . | TRBV5-6
TGCGCCAGCAGCTCCGGGACAGGGGATGGCTACACCTTC | CASSSGTGDGYTF | TRBJ1-2 | . | TRBD1 | TRBV5-1
TGTGCCATCCAGGGAGGGACGCTGAACACTGAAGCTTTCTTT | CAIQGGTLNTEAFF | TRBJ1-1 | . | . | TRBV28
TGTGCCAGCAGCTTAAGCGGAAGCGGACAAGAGACCCAGTACTTC | CASSLSGSGQETQYF | TRBJ2-5 | once | . | TRBV11-3